This entry features one T cell receptor (beta chain) sequence. The antigen it recognizes is unknown. A much larger clone sits a single nucleotide away, making a read error possible. V is clipped by 8 bases and J by 9 bases, and the sequence between their germline boundaries is 14 bases long. Reading from cysteine to phenylalanine, the CDR3 counts 13 amino acids. The kept DNA is CDR3 alone, 39 bases in frame from the first base. The germline V gene encodes CDR1 SGHTA and CDR2 FQGNSA. Instrument on record: Illumina HiSeq 1500. Using fastp trimming at Q25 and MiXCR clonotype assembly, TCRdb reanalyzed the public sequencing data and kept in-frame beta chains. CDR3 protein sequences are deduplicated, and each keeps its most common genes and DNA. Here the sample has 20,000 to 30,000 distinct CDR3 sequences; about 22% occur a single time. The ten largest clonotypes hold about nine tenths of the sample. The label giving this sample's treatment or condition can be read as: in vitro stimulation with specific CMV peptide epitopes to enrich CMV-specific T cells.

This entry comes from a study of T cell repertoires in cytomegalovirus infection (dated by TCRdb to the late 2010s). Background for the entire study: Recently identified HLA-C-restricted CMV epitopes, whose presentation resists viral immunomodulation, were targeted by peptide stimulations together with well-studied HLA-B-restricted epitopes. Because public TCR beta signatures pointed to carriage of CMV infection together with the matching HLA type, the HLA type of each donor mattered for the analysis. Findings and caveats that apply to the study as a whole: The ex vivo response was dominated by HLA-C-restricted CMV-specific TCR beta clonotypes, which also provided the single most frequent clonotype in two of eight donors. In both this cohort and an independent cohort of under 450 donors, the cumulative frequency of public TCR beta family members distinguished carriers of CMV infection plus the relevant HLA type.

Recombination joined TRBV7-2 with TRBJ1-6, with a tentative D gene TRBD1 over 6 matching bases. Source: CD8+ T cells from cultured PBMCs, taken from culture after CMV antigen stimulation. The sequence came from a human donor in good health (CMV status not recorded). Some clones in this sample may be carry-over from other donors' samples. The sequence in DNA is TGTGCCAGCCGTACCAAGGGGGGTTCACCCCTCCACTTT. It encodes CASRTKGGSPLHF.